This T cell receptor (beta chain) stems from a study of shared clonotypes between healthy human individuals. In the study overall: Per donor, three plates held CD4 naive cells, three held CD4 memory, two held CD8 naive and one held CD8 memory.

Trimming took 4 bases from V and 4 from J, leaving 14 bases between them. The CDR3 extends over 14 amino acids. Germline V lookup: CDR1 SGHRS, CDR2 YFSETQ. Method: immunoSEQ multiplex PCR; TCRdb's copy keeps in-frame clones and lacks some. This table holds about 2.1 million clones, just over 90% found once. CD45RO negativity and positive selection for CCR7 defined naive CD8 cells, a population that excluded terminally differentiated effector memory CD45RA+ cells. This clonotype was sampled from a man aged 18 to 30 in good health. Some clones in this sample may be carry-over from other donors' samples. The V gene is TRBV5-1, the J gene TRBJ1-1; D is perhaps TRBD1 (5 bases). The sequenced sample consisted of naive CD8+ T cells from PBMCs. The CDR3, as DNA: TGCGCCAGCAGCCCCGGGGCCCAAGGCACTGAAGCTTTCTTT. Residues: CASSPGAQGTEAFF.